These 3 T cell receptor beta chains were sequenced from one sample in a study of T cell changes during pregnancy in multiple sclerosis (dated by TCRdb to between 2017 and 2020). Library preparation was by the immunoSEQ multiplex PCR assay. TCRdb stores this immuneACCESS table with in-frame sequences only. Part of the clones is absent; in the studies checked, under half of the shortfall reflects unresolved V genes, and no reason is known for the rest. The sample includes approximately 82,000 clones, with over 80% observed a single time. Of the sample, approximately 0.47% is held by the ten largest clones. Sequencing was performed on CD4+ T cells from peripheral blood mononuclear cells, taken in the second trimester of pregnancy. These receptors were collected from a female donor with multiple sclerosis, enrolled in a pregnancy study.

The genes are TRBV11-2 and TRBJ1-3; D gene uncertain. V dropped 1 base and J dropped 0 bases, with 10 bases sitting between them. The CDR3 is 16 amino acids. Per germline, CDR1 SGHAT and CDR2 FQNNGV. CDR3 amino acids: CASSLGLVFSGNTIYF. The CDR3 DNA is TGTGCCAGCAGCTTAGGGCTAGTTTTCTCTGGAAACACCATATATTTT.

The chain links TRBV5-1 to TRBJ2-3; the match to TRBD2 covers 8 bases. The CDR3 is 15 residues long. Germline V gives CDR1 SGHRS, CDR2 YFSETQ. V lost 2 bases and J lost 2; bases outside the gene matches: 4. The CDR3 DNA sequence: TGCGCCAGCAGCTTTCGGCGGGGGGTCACAGATACGCAGTATTTT. Encoded protein: CASSFRRGVTDTQYF.

The chain has TRBV27 and TRBJ1-2; 8 bases agree with TRBD1. Unmatched junction bases numbered 14, after V lost 3 bases and J lost 5 bases. This CDR3 is 17 amino acids long. CDR1 MNHEY and CDR2 SMNVEV come from the germline V gene (reference sequence). The CDR3 loop is CASSFTRPGQGLYGYTF. Written as DNA, the CDR3 is TGTGCCAGCAGTTTTACACGCCCCGGACAGGGCCTATATGGCTACACCTTC.